Sequencing of this T cell receptor (beta chain) was carried out in a study of T cell clonotyping in hematopoietic cell transplantation. Study results and caveats: No sorting was done, leaving CD4 and CD8 contributions mixed. After transplant, recipient diversity fell while pathologically expanded clonotypes grew through day 180. Graft donor and pretransplant recipient Inverse Simpson Index values predicted broader posttransplant TCR diversity.

Documented time point: recipient sample about 28 days before transplant, after cytoreduction. Recipient blood drawn about 28 days pretransplant and days 30, 100, 180 after. TCRdb's copy holds only in-frame clones and misses some; the assay was immunoSEQ multiplex PCR. The sample shows tens of thousands of clones, under 85% of them seen only once. Turning to this clone: Its antigen remains unknown.

Germline V gene sequence: CDR1 GTSNPN, CDR2 SVGIG (reference sequence). Trimming cost V 0 bases and J 3 bases, with 12 bases left between them. The CDR3 runs to 14 residues. The chain employs TRBV30 and TRBJ2-7; tentatively, D is TRBD1 or TRBD2 (6 bases each). The clonotype originates from a man aged 45 to 65 with myelodysplastic syndrome. Some clones in this sample may be carry-over from other donors' samples. Source: peripheral blood mononuclear cells, taken before stem cell transplant. This CDR3 is CAWSVVGGGYEQYF. In DNA, the CDR3 is TGTGCCTGGAGTGTAGTGGGGGGCGGCTACGAGCAGTACTTC.